The clone carrying this T cell receptor (beta chain) has at least ten counts. What it recognizes is unknown. This CDR3 has 13 amino acids. Germline CDR1 ENHRY, CDR2 SYGVKD. The germline V and J ends were trimmed by 10 bases and 2 bases, with 15 bases remaining between them. TCRdb called the 5' RACE reads again in MiXCR, with one record for every CDR3 protein. This sample yields about 220,000 distinct CDR3 sequences, of which 6% to 7% are seen a single time; more than 12% belongs to the top ten. This sample is part of a study of identical twins. Study-wide findings and caveats: Invariant T cells like MAIT and iNKT could partly confound the zero-insertion analyses. An excess of low generation probability was shown by twin-shared out-of-frame alpha sequences. In cord blood, abundant beta clonotypes had fewer insertions; memory showed no trend.

These data were also filed under a second study, of T cells expressing NK-cell markers. That paper notes: The leading position in the CD3+CD56-NKG2C+ fraction of several donors also went to these clonotypes.

The sample taken for sequencing was CD8+ T cells sorted from blood. This chain joins TRBV10-3 and TRBJ2-7, with D possibly being TRBD1 (6 bases). The TCR was taken from a woman aged 18-35 years in good health. CDR3 sequence reads: CATASDRTYEQYF. In DNA form, the CDR3 reads TGTGCCACCGCCTCCGACAGGACCTACGAGCAGTACTTC.